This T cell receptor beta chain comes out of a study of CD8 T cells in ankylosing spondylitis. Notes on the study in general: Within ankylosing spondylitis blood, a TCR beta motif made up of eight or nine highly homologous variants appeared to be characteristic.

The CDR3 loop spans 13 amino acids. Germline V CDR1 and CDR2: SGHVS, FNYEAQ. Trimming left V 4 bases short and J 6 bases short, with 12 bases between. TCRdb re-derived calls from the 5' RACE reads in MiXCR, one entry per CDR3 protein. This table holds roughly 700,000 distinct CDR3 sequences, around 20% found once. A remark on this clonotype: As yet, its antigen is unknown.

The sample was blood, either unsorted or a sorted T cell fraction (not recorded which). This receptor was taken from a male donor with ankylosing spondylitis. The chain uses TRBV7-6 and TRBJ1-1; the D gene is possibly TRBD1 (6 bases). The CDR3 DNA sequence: TGTGCCAGCAGCTCCCCTGGGGGCTCTGAAGCTTTCTTT. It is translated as CASSSPGGSEAFF.